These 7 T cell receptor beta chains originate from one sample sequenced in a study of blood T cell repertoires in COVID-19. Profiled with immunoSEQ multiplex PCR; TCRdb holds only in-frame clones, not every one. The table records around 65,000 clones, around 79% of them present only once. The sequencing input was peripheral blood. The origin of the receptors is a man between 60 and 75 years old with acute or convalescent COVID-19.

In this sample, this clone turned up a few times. In DNA, the CDR3 is TGCAGCACAGTGTGGGGCACCTACAATGAGCAGTTCTTC. Protein product: CSTVWGTYNEQFF. The V call is TRBV29-1, the J call TRBJ2-1; weak D call: TRBD1 (5 bases). Germline V gene sequence: CDR1 SQVTM, CDR2 ANQGSEA. V lost 8 bases, J lost 2 bases, and 13 bases lay in between. The length of the CDR3 is 13 residues.

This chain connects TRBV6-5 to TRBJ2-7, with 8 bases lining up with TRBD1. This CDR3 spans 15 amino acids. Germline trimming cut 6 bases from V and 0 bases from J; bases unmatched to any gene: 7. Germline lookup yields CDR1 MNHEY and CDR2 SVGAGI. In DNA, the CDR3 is TGTGCCAGCAGCCCCAGGACAGGGAACTCCTACGAGCAGTACTTC. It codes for CASSPRTGNSYEQYF.

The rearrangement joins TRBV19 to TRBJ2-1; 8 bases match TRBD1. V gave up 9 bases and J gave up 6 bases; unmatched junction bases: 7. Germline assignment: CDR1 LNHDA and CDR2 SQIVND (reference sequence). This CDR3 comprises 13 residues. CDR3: CASLGQVSNEQFF. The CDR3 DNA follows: TGTGCCAGCCTGGGACAGGTATCCAATGAGCAGTTCTTC.

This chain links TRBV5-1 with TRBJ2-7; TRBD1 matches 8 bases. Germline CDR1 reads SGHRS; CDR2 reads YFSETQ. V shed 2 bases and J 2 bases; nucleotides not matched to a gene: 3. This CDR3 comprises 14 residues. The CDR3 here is CASSLTGGAYEQYF. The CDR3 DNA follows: TGCGCCAGCAGCTTAACAGGGGGAGCCTACGAGCAGTACTTC. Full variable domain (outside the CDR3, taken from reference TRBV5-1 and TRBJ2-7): KAGVTQTPRYLIKTRGQQVTLSCSPISGHRSVSWYQQTPGQGLQFLFEYFSETQRNKGNFPGRFSGRQFSNSRSEMNVSTLELGDSALYLCASSLTGGAYEQYFGPGTRLTVT.

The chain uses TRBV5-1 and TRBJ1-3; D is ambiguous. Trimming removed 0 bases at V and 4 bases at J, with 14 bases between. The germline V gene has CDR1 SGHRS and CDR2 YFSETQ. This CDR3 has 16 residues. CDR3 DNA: TGCGCCAGCAGCTTGGTCTCGGAGGGTACCGGAAACACCATATATTTT. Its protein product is CASSLVSEGTGNTIYF. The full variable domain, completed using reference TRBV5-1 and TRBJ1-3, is KAGVTQTPRYLIKTRGQQVTLSCSPISGHRSVSWYQQTPGQGLQFLFEYFSETQRNKGNFPGRFSGRQFSNSRSEMNVSTLELGDSALYLCASSLVSEGTGNTIYFGEGSWLTVV.

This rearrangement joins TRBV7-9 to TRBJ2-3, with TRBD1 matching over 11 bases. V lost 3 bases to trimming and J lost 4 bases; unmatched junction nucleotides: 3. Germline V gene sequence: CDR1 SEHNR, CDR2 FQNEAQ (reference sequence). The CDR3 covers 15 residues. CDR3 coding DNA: TGTGCCAGCAGCTTTGGGACAGGGGGAGCAGATACGCAGTATTTT. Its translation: CASSFGTGGADTQYF.

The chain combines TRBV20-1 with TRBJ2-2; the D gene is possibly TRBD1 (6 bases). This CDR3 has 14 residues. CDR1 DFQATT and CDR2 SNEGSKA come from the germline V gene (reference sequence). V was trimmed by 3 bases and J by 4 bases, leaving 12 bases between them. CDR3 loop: CSASGLGGTGELFF. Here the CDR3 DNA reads TGCAGTGCTAGTGGCCTAGGGGGCACCGGGGAGCTGTTTTTT.